One T cell receptor (beta chain) is described in this entry. The sample is drawn from a study of blood T cell repertoires in COVID-19. On the study more broadly: Samples came from the United States, Italy and Spain, spanning acute and convalescent COVID-19. The cDNA or gDNA used as material had been derived from T cells, B-cell-depleted T cells, or PBMCs.

Per the original data handling: It was from reference gene primer amplification that nucleated cell counts were estimated. Sequenced by immunoSEQ multiplex PCR; TCRdb stores in-frame clones only, minus some. D and trimming were read from the DNA, whereas the V and J calls and clone size are those reported in that table. The data contain about 210,000 clones, approximately 82% of them singletons. This clonotype was sampled from a woman aged 50 to 60 with acute or convalescent COVID-19. Sequenced sample: peripheral blood.

The CDR3 region is CASSLAGQVRGRETQYF. Written as DNA, the CDR3 is TGCGCCAGCAGCTTGGCCGGGCAAGTTAGGGGGAGAGAGACCCAGTACTTC. This chain uses TRBV5-1 with TRBJ2-5; D may be TRBD1 (6 bases). This CDR3 has 17 amino acids. CDR1 is SGHRS and CDR2 is YFSETQ in the germline V gene. V gave up 0 bases and J gave up 4 bases, with 19 bases separating them.